This T cell receptor (beta chain) was sequenced for a study of cytomegalovirus exposure and HLA in healthy donors (dated by TCRdb to about 2017). Regarding the complete study: An earlier analysis of several hundred of the donors reported approximately 300 Gb of sequence data and around 100 million unique TCR beta sequences obtained from about 179 million T cells. A separate validation cohort of 100 to 150 different subjects was used in addition to the approximately 640-subject first cohort. To decide whether each TCR beta V gene segment behaved as functional or pseudogenic, an earlier analysis of some 580 of the donors relied on high-throughput TCR beta sequencing. Class I and class II HLA loci were covered by the typing at four-digit resolution. On average, 235,054 unique TCR beta nucleotide sequences were sequenced per donor among a few hundred genotyped donors of the cohort, with 15% to 20% of those sequences being non-productive. In a later analysis, previously published TCR beta repertoires from 500 to 750 donors were re-analyzed and high-resolution HLA genotyping was added so that TCR occurrence patterns could be studied. The T cell repertoires of around 730 subjects were profiled by immunosequencing and related to cytomegalovirus serostatus. Every discovery cohort repertoire had been produced on one sequencing platform. Among the approximately 420 genotyped donors, about 85% belonged to the genetic ancestry cluster associated with self-reported Caucasian donors. The study aimed to test whether cataloging public T cell receptors could reveal signatures of past pathogen exposure. Five DR-DQ haplotypes were treated as single units for association and clustering because of strong linkage in the cohort. The later analysis used no new phenotypic data to find candidate immune exposures, relying instead on TCR beta sequences and their occurrence across donors. Alongside the repertoire data, information on donor age, sex, ethnicity and CMV serostatus was compiled. In a later genetic analysis, genome-wide SNP genotypes for 398 of the 666 donors were used, and that subset was treated as a discovery cohort. An early release covering roughly 580 HLA-typed donors comprised about 320 gigabases of sequencing data and about 90 million unique TCR sequences. The study combined high-throughput TCR immunosequencing, statistical association of individual TCRs with disease status, and machine learning to predict cytomegalovirus infection status. The number of donors typed differed by locus, with about 629-640 for A, B, C, DRB1 and DQB1, roughly 520 for DQA1, under 610 for DPA1, and some 450 for DPB1. Paper-wide results and their limitations: This cohort had only TCR beta chains sequenced, and the lack of alpha or paired-chain data limited which features could be detected. In a later analysis, the rate of TCR association differed among HLA loci, with DRB1 alleles having the most associated TCRs and HLA-C alleles having the fewest. Correlated functional status among segregating V segments might reflect linkage disequilibrium, but an unknown experimental factor could not be ruled out. Assigning TCR associations to individual alleles was difficult when HLA alleles, especially DR and DQ, strongly co-occurred. The study listed approximately 150 TCR beta chains as associated with cytomegalovirus. The only immune exposure information available for the cohort was CMV serostatus. Compared with equally common non-associated chains, HLA-associated TCR beta chains in a later analysis were more clonally expanded and had lower generation probabilities. V-gene and J-gene trimming of TCR beta chains was associated with a missense DCLRE1C variant in a later genetic analysis, and the association was replicated in an independent cohort. A further reported finding was that TCR beta sequences accurately predicted the HLA-A and HLA-B alleles for most subjects in the first cohort. A later analysis associated around 16,000 TCR beta sequences with specific HLA alleles at a false discovery rate of 0.05. Because HLA typing was unavailable for some donors at each locus, only the typed subset was used in association tests. The classifier was reported to diagnose cytomegalovirus status with high specificity and sensitivity in both the original and validation cohorts. The earlier analysis of around 600 of the donors excluded some 15 rarely observed V segments, including chromosome 9 orphons, because counts were too low. It was suggested by the authors that the approach could potentially be generalized to other disease states and immunological phenotypes. A cluster of highly shared sequence variants was judged likely to be a technical artifact of the sequencing pipeline. According to a later genetic analysis, donors in an Asian-associated ancestry cluster had fewer N-insertions in productive TCRs than the roughly 660-donor mean. Across donors, most TCR sequences were observed very rarely, whereas some public TCRs were present in many individuals. According to a later analysis, parvovirus B19, influenza, CMV and Epstein-Barr virus appeared linked to several top co-occurrence clusters. Presence/absence analyses assumed roughly uniform sequencing depth across donors, an assumption that may not hold. A few of the identified cytomegalovirus-associated TCR beta chains were confirmed in vitro to be specific for cytomegalovirus antigens. Some IMGT-functional V segments, including TRBV6-2 and TRBV6-3, could not be distinguished by the 87-base-pair reads and were therefore excluded. An earlier analysis of approximately 600 of the donors showed that most TCR beta V segments appeared in productive rearrangements either about 87% or about 30% of the time, which broadly matched IMGT annotations. According to a later analysis, most CMV-associated TCR beta chains appeared to be HLA-restricted, and the HLA associations seemed to be driven largely by CMV exposure.

V is trimmed back by 4 bases and J by 1 base, and the junction contains 9 bases that no gene match accounts for. CDR1 and CDR2 (GTSNPN, SVGIG) derive from the germline V gene (reference sequence). Spanning cysteine to phenylalanine, the CDR3 consists of 16 amino acids. The retained sequence is limited to the CDR3, 48 bases, with the frame set at the first base. Preparation of the library involved the immunoSEQ multiplex PCR assay. The multiplex PCR relied on a mix of 60 forward primers for TCR Vbeta segments and 13 reverse primers for TCR Jbeta segments. A multiplex PCR assay on genomic DNA amplified the CDR3 region of rearranged TCR beta genes. The Illumina HiSeq System was used to sequence the amplified TCR beta libraries as 87-base-pair reads. In the source study's methods: Across the roughly 700 repertoires, a later analysis counted approximately 75 million unique TCR beta chains, roughly 11 million of which were shared by at least two donors. Raw reads were error-corrected and collapsed into unique sequences by a nearest-neighbor algorithm in which closely related sequences were merged to remove PCR and sequencing errors. To assign V, D and J gene segments, CDR3 sequences were aligned to IMGT reference sequences. For a sequence to be retained, at least a six-nucleotide match to both a V gene segment and a J gene segment was required. A rearrangement was called productive if the CDR3 had no stop codons and remained in frame with V and J, and every other rearrangement was called non-productive. CDR3 was defined according to IMGT convention as the region running from the second conserved V-encoded cysteine to the conserved J-encoded phenylalanine. The earlier analysis of a few hundred of the donors excluded any sequence lacking an unambiguous match to a single V gene segment. An earlier analysis of 500 to 700 of the donors classified V segments as functional when productive rearrangements were above 56.7% and as segregating when the standard deviation between donors was above 5%. A statistical classification framework was built to diagnose cytomegalovirus status from the catalog of TCR beta chain sequences. In a later analysis, V and J genes were assigned by comparing TCR nucleotide sequences against IMGT/GENE-DB human TR gene sequences. The TCRdist pipeline was used in a later analysis to assign CDR3 sequences and most-parsimonious VDJ recombination scenarios. A later analysis defined each TCR beta chain by its CDR3 amino acid sequence plus V-gene family, and excluded reads lacking a unique V-gene family. In a later analysis, fewer than 650 highly shared, low-generation-probability nucleotide sequences were removed to address suspected cross-contamination and a sequencing artifact. A later analysis calculated a clonal expansion index for each public chain from normalized within-repertoire ranks of inferred template counts. Generation probabilities in a later analysis came from a VDJ recombination model fitted to out-of-frame rearrangements, and those results were checked against IGoR. In a later analysis, TCR-TCR, TCR-HLA and TCR-CMV co-occurrence was scored with hypergeometric tests, and a repertoire-size bias correction was applied to TCR pairs. In a later analysis, false discovery rates were estimated by permuting HLA or CMV assignments 20 times. A later analysis grouped co-occurring TCRs with DBSCAN, adding TCRdist sequence similarity when clustering within HLA-allele-positive subsets. Repertoires with fewer than 30,000 or more than 120,000 public chains, plus five repertoires with anomalous nucleotide sharing, were excluded from co-occurrence clustering. Here the immuneACCESS table is served through TCRdb, limited to in-frame sequences with V and J called. Missing clones are a known gap in these copies; in checked studies unresolved V genes cover under half, and the rest lacks a known reason. The DNA was the basis for D and trimming; V, J and clone size are from that table. Counted in this sample were under 140,000 clones; approximately 82% of them appeared once. The ten top clones hold roughly 13% of the sample.

The cohort comprised several hundred healthy bone marrow donors. At the time of sampling, every cohort member was nominally healthy, though immune exposures that went unrecorded were likely present. The donor was CMV seropositive and was included in the group of 270 or so seropositive cohort members. Each donor provided a peripheral blood sample, and peripheral blood mononuclear cells were used for TCR beta sequencing. The Qiagen DNeasy Blood Extraction Kit was used to extract genomic DNA from the blood cell samples. Concerning this clone itself: Its specific antigen is unknown. One base away there is no much larger clone; base qualities are not given.

Sample: PBMCs. The clonotype was recovered from a man aged 25-40 years in good health and CMV-seropositive. The chain is assembled from TRBV30 and TRBJ2-3, with TRBD2 identical over 9 junction bases. Read as DNA, the sequence is TGTGCCTGGAAAAGGGCTAGCGGGGCCCGCACAGATACGCAGTATTTT. Its product reads: CAWKRASGARTDTQYF.